This T cell receptor (beta chain) was found in a study of a mutant IDH1 vaccine in newly diagnosed glioma. Per the germline V gene, CDR1 is MGHRA and CDR2 is YSYEKL. The CDR3 sequence is 13 residues long. V was pared by 0 bases and J by 6 bases, with 7 bases between. Libraries were prepared by immunoSEQ multiplex PCR; TCRdb keeps only in-frame clonotypes and omits some of them. The sample includes 30,000 to 35,000 clones, 90% seen only once; the top ten take 20%. Time point in this sample: week 11, during vaccination. Vaccination comprised doses that each held 300 ug of mutant IDH1 20-mer peptide, plus topical imiquimod. Note on this clone: Its antigen is as yet unknown.

The TCR comes from a man in his late teens or twenties with glioma. The chain links TRBV4-1 to TRBJ2-3; D uncertain. Sequencing used PBMCs, obtained from a glioma patient whose treatment included an IDH1 peptide vaccine. The CDR3 nucleotides are TGCGCCAGCAGCCAAGAGACATCCGATACGCAGTATTTT. Translated: CASSQETSDTQYF.